This TCR beta chain was profiled in a study of T cell responses to AZD1222 COVID-19 vaccine. The CDR3 is 15 residues long. Germline V CDR1 and CDR2: SGHRS, YFSETQ. Trimming at V came to 3 bases and at J to 5 bases, leaving 7 bases not matched to a gene. The table came from immunoSEQ multiplex PCR; TCRdb's copy has only in-frame clones and leaves some out. The data contain 100,000 or so clones, less than 90% of them seen just once; the ten biggest clones take up about 3.7%. V is TRBV5-1 and J is TRBJ2-3, with 9 bases that match TRBD2. This sequence was found in an adult in good health. Sample: peripheral blood, taken on day 0 of AZD1222 vaccination. The CDR3 region is CASSSAGGARDTQYF. The CDR3 DNA reads TGCGCCAGCAGCTCGGCGGGGGGGGCGCGAGATACGCAGTATTTT.